The subject of this entry is one TCR beta chain. Between the trimmed V and J ends, which lost 6 bases and 13 bases, there was a span of 21 bases. From germline, CDR1 is MNHEY and CDR2 SVGAGI. The CDR3 is 14 amino acids. Only in-frame clones appear in the TCRdb table, and some are missing; sequencing was by immunoSEQ multiplex PCR. The profile shows about 380,000 clones, just under 95% of them singletons. The sample is drawn from a study of shared T cell receptors in the human thymus. The rearrangement joins TRBV6-5 to TRBJ1-4; D possibly corresponds to TRBD1 (6 bases). The TCR comes from a human donor. Sequenced material: thymocytes. Here the CDR3 DNA reads TGTGCCAGCAGCCCCCGCGGGGACACTAACGGACTGTTTTTT. Residues: CASSPRGDTNGLFF.